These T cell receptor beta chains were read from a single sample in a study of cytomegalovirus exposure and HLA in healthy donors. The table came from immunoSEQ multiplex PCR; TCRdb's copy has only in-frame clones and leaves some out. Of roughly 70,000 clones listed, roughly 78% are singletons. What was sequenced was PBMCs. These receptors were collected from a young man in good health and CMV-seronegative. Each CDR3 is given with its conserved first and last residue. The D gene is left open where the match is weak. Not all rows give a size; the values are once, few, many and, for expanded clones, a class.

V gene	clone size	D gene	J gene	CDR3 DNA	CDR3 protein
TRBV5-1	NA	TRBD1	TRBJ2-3	TGCGCCAGCAGCCCCGGACAGGGGACAGATACGCAGTATTTT	CASSPGQGTDTQYF
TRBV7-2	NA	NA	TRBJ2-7	TGTGCCAGCAGCTTACGAACATCTTTCTACGAGCAGTACTTC	CASSLRTSFYEQYF
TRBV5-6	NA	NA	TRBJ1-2	TGTGCCAGCAGCTTGGCGACAGGTCTGAGCTATGGCTACACCTTC	CASSLATGLSYGYTF
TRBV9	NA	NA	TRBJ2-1	TGTGCCAGCAGCGCAGGGGTAGGGGTGAATGAGCAGTTCTTC	CASSAGVGVNEQFF
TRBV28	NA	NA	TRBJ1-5	TGTGCCAGCAGTTCCGCCGGCGGGGGCAATCAGCCCCAGCATTTT	CASSSAGGGNQPQHF
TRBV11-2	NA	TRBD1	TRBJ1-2	TGTGCCAGCAGCCCGCAGGGGGCAGGAGGCTACACCTTC	CASSPQGAGGYTF
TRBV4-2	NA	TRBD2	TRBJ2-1	TGTGCCAGCAGCCAAGATCCGGGGGGGGCCGTGTGGAATGAGCAGTTCTTC	CASSQDPGGAVWNEQFF
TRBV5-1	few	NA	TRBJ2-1	TGCGCCAGCAGCTTGGCTGGTATTAGCAGCAATGAGCAGTTCTTC	CASSLAGISSNEQFF
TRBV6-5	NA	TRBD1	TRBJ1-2	TGTGCCAGCAGTTACGTCACGGGACAGGGTGTCTATGGCTACACCTTC	CASSYVTGQGVYGYTF
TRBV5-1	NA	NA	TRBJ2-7	TGCGCCAGCATAGGGGATATCGACGAGCAGTACTTC	CASIGDIDEQYF
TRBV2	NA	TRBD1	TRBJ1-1	TGTGCCAGCAGTGACCAGGGGGTCACTGAAGCTTTCTTT	CASSDQGVTEAFF
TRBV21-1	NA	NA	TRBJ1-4	TGTGCCAGCAGCAAAGACACAGGGGGTAATGAAAAACTGTTTTTT	CASSKDTGGNEKLFF
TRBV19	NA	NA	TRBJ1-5	TGTGCCAGTAGTATTCGACAAAACGAACCCAATCAGCCCCAGCATTTT	CASSIRQNEPNQPQHF
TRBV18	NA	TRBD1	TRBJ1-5	TGTGCCAGCTCCCCTAGGGTCGGAACAGGGGGTCCGCCCCAGCATTTT	CASSPRVGTGGPPQHF
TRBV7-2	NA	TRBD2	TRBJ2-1	TGTGCCAGCAGCTTAATGGCCGGGACTAGCGGGAGAGGTAATGAGCAGTTCTTC	CASSLMAGTSGRGNEQFF
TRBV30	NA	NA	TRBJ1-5	TGTGCCTGGAGCCGACAGTGGCCCGATCAGCCCCAGCATTTT	CAWSRQWPDQPQHF
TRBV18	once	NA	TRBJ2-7	TGTGCCAGCTCATTAAAACAGGGCTACGAGCAGTACTTC	CASSLKQGYEQYF
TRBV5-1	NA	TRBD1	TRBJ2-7	TGCGCCAGCAGCTCGGGATCCGGGACAGCTATCTACGAGCAGTACTTC	CASSSGSGTAIYEQYF
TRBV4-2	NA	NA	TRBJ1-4	TGTGCCAGCAGCCAAGATCTAGAAGGCTTCGGCGCGACTAATGAAAAACTGTTTTTT	CASSQDLEGFGATNEKLFF
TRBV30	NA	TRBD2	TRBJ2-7	TGTGCCTGGAGGCCCTATGTGGCTAGCGGGTACGAGCAGTACTTC	CAWRPYVASGYEQYF
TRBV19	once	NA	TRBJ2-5	TGTGCCAGTAGTTGGGGACTTAACCAAGAGACCCAGTACTTC	CASSWGLNQETQYF
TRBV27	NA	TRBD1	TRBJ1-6	TGTGCCAGCAGGAGGGGGACAGGGAGCTCACCCCTCCACTTT	CASRRGTGSSPLHF
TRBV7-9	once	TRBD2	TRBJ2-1	TGTGCCAGCAGCTTAGTCGGACTAGCGGGAGGTTCCTACAATGAGCAGTTCTTC	CASSLVGLAGGSYNEQFF
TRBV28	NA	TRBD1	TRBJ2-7	TGTGCCAGCAAGGCAACAGGGGGCTACGAGCAGTACTTC	CASKATGGYEQYF
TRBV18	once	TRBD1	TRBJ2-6	TGTGACAGCTCACCACTTCAAACAGGGGCAGGGGCCAACGTCCTGACTTTC	CDSSPLQTGAGANVLTF
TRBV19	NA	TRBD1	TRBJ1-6	TGTGCCAGTAGTAGCCGGGACAGCTATAATTCACCCCTCCACTTT	CASSSRDSYNSPLHF
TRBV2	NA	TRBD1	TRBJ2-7	TGTGCCAGCAGCAGCACCGGGACAGGGGTGTACGAGCAGTACTTC	CASSSTGTGVYEQYF
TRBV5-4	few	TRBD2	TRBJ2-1	TGTGCCAGCACCTATCCGGGACTAGCGGGACCCCGATCCTACAATGAGCAGTTCTTC	CASTYPGLAGPRSYNEQFF
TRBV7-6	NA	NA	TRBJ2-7	TGTGCCAGCAGCTTAGTGGACAGCGCTACCTACGAGCAGTACTTC	CASSLVDSATYEQYF
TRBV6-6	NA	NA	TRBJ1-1	TGTGCCAGCAGTCAACAGACCATGAACACTGAAGCTTTCTTT	CASSQQTMNTEAFF
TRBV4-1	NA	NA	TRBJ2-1	TGCGCCAGCAGCCCTGGACTAAATGAGCAGTTCTTC	CASSPGLNEQFF
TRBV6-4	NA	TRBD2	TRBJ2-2	TGTGCCAGCACGGGACTAGCGGGTTCCGGGGAGCTGTTTTTT	CASTGLAGSGELFF
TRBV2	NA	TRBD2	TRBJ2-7	TGTGCCAGCAGTGACGAGCGGGACCTCTACGAGCAGTACTTC	CASSDERDLYEQYF
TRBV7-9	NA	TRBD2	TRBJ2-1	TGTGCCAGCGTGAACTTAGCGGGAGATAATGAGCAGTTCTTC	CASVNLAGDNEQFF
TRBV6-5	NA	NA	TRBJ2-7	TGTGCCAGCAGTTCGACTTATTCTTACGAGCAGTACTTC	CASSSTYSYEQYF
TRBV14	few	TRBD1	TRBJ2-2	TGTGCCAGCAGCCAAGTTTTCGGACAGGGGGCCGGGGAGCTGTTTTTT	CASSQVFGQGAGELFF
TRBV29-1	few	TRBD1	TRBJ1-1	TGCAGCGTCCGGAGGACAGGGGAAGAAAAGACTGAAGCTTTCTTT	CSVRRTGEEKTEAFF
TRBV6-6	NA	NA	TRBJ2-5	TGTGCCAGCAGTTACTCGATGGCATCGAGGGAGACCCAGTACTTC	CASSYSMASRETQYF
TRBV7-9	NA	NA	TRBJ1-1	TGTGCCAGCAGCCCAGAGACGGCAGGGGCCCTTTGGAAGGTCACTGAAGCTTTCTTT	CASSPETAGALWKVTEAFF
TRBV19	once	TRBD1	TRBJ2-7	TGTGCCAGTAGTATGGGCCCAGGACAGGCTAGCTACGAGCAGTACTTC	CASSMGPGQASYEQYF
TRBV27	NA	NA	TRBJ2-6	TGTGCCAGCAGCTCAGGGCTCTCTGGGGCCAACGTCCTGACTTTC	CASSSGLSGANVLTF
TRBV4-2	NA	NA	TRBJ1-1	TGTGCCAGCAGCCAAGAAATCCAGGGGCTGTCACGGAACACTGAAGCTTTCTTT	CASSQEIQGLSRNTEAFF
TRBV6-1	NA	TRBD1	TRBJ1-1	TGTGCCAGCAGTGACAGGGGGCTCGTTGAAGCTTTCTTT	CASSDRGLVEAFF
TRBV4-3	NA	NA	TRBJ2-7	TGCGCCAGCAGCCTAATGCGCGTGTCGACAGAGGAGCAGTACTTC	CASSLMRVSTEEQYF
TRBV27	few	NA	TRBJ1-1	TGTGCCAGCAGAGTTGGAGCGGGGAACACTGAAGCTTTCTTT	CASRVGAGNTEAFF
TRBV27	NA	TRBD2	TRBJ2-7	TGTGCCAGCAGTTGGGGGGGGGTGGGTTACGAGCAGTACTTC	CASSWGGVGYEQYF
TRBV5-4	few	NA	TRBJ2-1	TGTGCCAGCAGCTTGGAGGGGCGCTCCTACAATGAGCAGTTCTTC	CASSLEGRSYNEQFF
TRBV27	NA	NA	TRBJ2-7	TGTGCCAGCAGTTTATACCCCGACCTAGGGGGGGACGAGCAGTACTTC	CASSLYPDLGGDEQYF